The 16 T cell receptor beta chains reported below all come from one sample, sequenced in a study of human T cells and chemical hapten exposure (dated by TCRdb to the early 2020s). Reading the label with the study, this specimen's time point is: patch test 3, about 24 weeks after DPC sensitization. The intended sense of this specimen's treatment or condition label: therapeutic diphenylcyclopropenone sensitization with weekly scalp DPC. Total RNA was extracted from unfractionated whole blood that had been collected in Tempus Blood RNA tubes. Library construction relied on RACE. TCRdb lists the instrument as NextSeq 500. TCRdb reran the public reads through fastp at Q25 and MiXCR, keeping productive beta chains. Every distinct CDR3 protein forms one entry, paired with its most common genes and DNA. In all, the sample holds tens of thousands of distinct CDR3 sequences, and more than 8% of those were seen once. The ten biggest clones cover about 27% of the sample.

Sequencing used whole blood, obtained in connection with sensitization to the hapten diphenylcyclopropenone (DPC). Source of these receptors: a man between 50 and 59 years old with alopecia areata. Some clones in this sample may be carry-over from other donors' samples.

The chain has TRBV6-5 and TRBJ2-3, with TRBD2 as a possible D gene (5 bases). In germline, CDR1 is MNHEY, CDR2 SVGAGI. V gave up 3 bases and J gave up 0 bases, with 10 bases separating them. CDR3 length: 15 residues. CDR3 in DNA: TGTGCCAGCAGTTATTCGGGAACTAGCACAGATACGCAGTATTTT. Its translation: CASSYSGTSTDTQYF.

On this clonotype: Germline is not matched at one junction end, which may reflect a read error. The chain combines TRBV11-2 with TRBJ2-7; D unresolved. This CDR3 contains 11 residues. The germline V gene encodes CDR1 SGHAT and CDR2 FQNNGV. CDR3 DNA sequence: TGTGCCAGCACCTTATCCTACGAGCAGTACTTC. Encoded protein: CASTLSYEQYF.

V usage is TRBV12-3 or TRBV12-4 and J usage is TRBJ1-4; a weak D match, TRBD1 (5 bases). The CDR3 sequence is 14 residues long. Trimming left V 6 bases short and J 11 bases short, with 19 bases between. In DNA form, the CDR3 reads TGTGCCAGCAGGCAAGGGACTACGCGGGAGAAACTGTTTTTT. Translating gives CASRQGTTREKLFF.

Regarding this clonotype: A read error may be the cause here, since a much bigger clone is one base away. This chain joins TRBV20-1 and TRBJ1-6; D not certain. V was pared by 0 bases and J by 5 bases, with 14 bases between. Germline V gene lookup returns CDR1 DFQATT and CDR2 SNEGSKA (reference sequence). The CDR3 has 16 amino acids. The CDR3 is CSARETMTWHNSPLHF. The CDR3, as DNA: TGCAGTGCTAGAGAAACCATGACCTGGCATAATTCACCCCTCCACTTT.

The rearrangement joins TRBV11-2 to TRBJ1-1; 11 nucleotides line up with TRBD1. The CDR3 extends over 16 amino acids. Germline CDR1 is SGHAT and CDR2 is FQNNGV. V shed 4 bases, J shed 3 bases, and the junction held 7 bases outside the gene matches. This chain's CDR3 is CASSSGTGGWDTEAFF. The CDR3, as DNA: TGTGCCAGCAGCTCCGGGACAGGGGGATGGGACACTGAAGCTTTCTTT.

This chain's CDR3 is CSAPGRVNTEAFF. In DNA, the CDR3 is TGCAGCGCTCCGGGACGGGTTAACACTGAAGCTTTCTTT. V is TRBV29-1 and J is TRBJ1-1; tentative D call: TRBD1 (5 bases). The V gene's germline CDR1 is SQVTM and CDR2 ANQGSEA. Trimming shortened V by 7 bases and J by 2 bases, and 14 bases separated the two germline ends. The CDR3 has 13 amino acids.

The chain couples TRBV5-6 to TRBJ2-2; D unclear. The V end lost 1 base, the J end lost 6 bases, and 7 bases lay between the germline ends. The CDR3 spans 13 residues. Germline V gene sequence: CDR1 SGHDT, CDR2 YYEEEE. The CDR3 bases are TGTGCCAGCAGCTTGCCCCCCCCCGGGGAGCTGTTTTTT. It specifies CASSLPPPGELFF.

This clonotype has a count of ten or more. The chain links TRBV7-6 to TRBJ2-3, with D tentatively TRBD2 (5 bases). Trimming stripped 2 bases from V and 3 bases from J, with 12 bases between. CDR3 length equals 15 residues. Germline CDR1 and CDR2: SGHVS and FNYEAQ. The CDR3 DNA reads as TGTGCCAGCAGCTTAAATATGAGGGTGACAGATACGCAGTATTTT. It is translated as CASSLNMRVTDTQYF.

In DNA, the CDR3 is TGTGCCAGCAGATTACGGCAGGGGGACAATGAGCAGTTCTTC. It translates to CASRLRQGDNEQFF. The chain is built from TRBV12-3 or TRBV12-4 and TRBJ2-1, with TRBD1 matching 7 bases. Losses at the gene ends were 6 bases for V and 5 bases for J; bases not matched to a gene: 7. CDR3 length: 14 amino acids.

The chain is built from TRBV28 and TRBJ1-2; D gene uncertain. Germline CDR1 and CDR2: MDHEN and SYDVKM. V dropped 3 bases and J dropped 4 bases, with 15 bases sitting between them. The CDR3 loop spans 15 amino acids. Here the CDR3 reads CASSFVEGSGYGYTF. As DNA, the CDR3 is TGTGCCAGCAGTTTTGTGGAAGGGTCTGGCTATGGCTACACCTTC.

The chain is built from TRBV28 and TRBJ1-4, with D hard to call. The V gene lost 3 bases and the J gene lost 8 bases, with 13 bases spanning the gap. This CDR3 comprises 14 residues. Germline V lookup: CDR1 MDHEN, CDR2 SYDVKM. CDR3 loop: CASSLRLVEEKLFF. The CDR3 bases are TGTGCCAGCAGTTTGCGGCTGGTGGAGGAAAAACTGTTTTTT.

This clonotype was found many times. The chain recombines TRBV28 with TRBJ1-2, with D possibly being TRBD1 (6 bases). Germline CDR1 and CDR2: MDHEN and SYDVKM. The CDR3 has 14 residues. Trimming shortened V by 3 bases and J by 8 bases, and 16 bases separated the two germline ends. The CDR3, as DNA: TGTGCCAGCAGTTTCACCAGGGGCTCAGGCGGCTACACCTTC. Translation gives CASSFTRGSGGYTF.

This clonotype appeared many times. This chain uses TRBV9 with TRBJ2-2; D is unclear. The CDR3 sequence is 13 residues long. Trimming stripped 0 bases from V and 7 bases from J, with 7 bases between. Germline CDR1 is SGDLS and CDR2 is YYNGEE. CDR3 region: CASSVGVVGELFF. The CDR3 coding sequence is TGTGCCAGCAGCGTAGGGGTGGTCGGGGAGCTGTTTTTT.

This clonotype was found many times. This chain joins TRBV6-6 and TRBJ2-7; 9 bases are shared with TRBD1. The CDR3 has 14 residues. Germline values: CDR1 MNHNY, CDR2 SVGAGI (reference sequence). Germline trimming cut 2 bases from V and 6 bases from J; bases unmatched to any gene: 5. DNA of the CDR3: TGTGCCAGCAGTTACCTGGACAGGGGTATCGAGCAGTACTTC. Residues: CASSYLDRGIEQYF.

This clonotype was counted ten times or more. V and J are TRBV7-2 and TRBJ2-1; tentatively, D is TRBD1 (6 bases). Germline V gene lookup returns CDR1 SGHTA and CDR2 FQGNSA. There are 11 residues in the CDR3. With 5 bases removed from V and 11 bases from J, the gap between germline ends came to 10 bases. In DNA form, the CDR3 reads TGTGCCAGCAGCCCGGGACATAAGCAGTTCTTC. Protein sequence: CASSPGHKQFF. Variable domain in full (rest from reference TRBV7-2 and TRBJ2-1): GAGVSQSPSNKVTEKGKDVELRCDPISGHTALYWYRQSLGQGLEFLIYFQGNSAPDKSGLPSDRFSAERTGGSVSTLTIQRTQQEDSAVYLCASSPGHKQFFGPGTRLTVL.

The rearrangement links TRBV20-1 to TRBJ2-3, with D unclear. Germline assignment: CDR1 DFQATT and CDR2 SNEGSKA (reference sequence). V gave up 5 bases and J gave up 2 bases, with 11 bases separating them. This CDR3 is built from 13 residues. In nucleotides, the CDR3 is TGCAGTGCTGTAGTGGATATCACAGATACGCAGTATTTT. This sequence encodes CSAVVDITDTQYF.